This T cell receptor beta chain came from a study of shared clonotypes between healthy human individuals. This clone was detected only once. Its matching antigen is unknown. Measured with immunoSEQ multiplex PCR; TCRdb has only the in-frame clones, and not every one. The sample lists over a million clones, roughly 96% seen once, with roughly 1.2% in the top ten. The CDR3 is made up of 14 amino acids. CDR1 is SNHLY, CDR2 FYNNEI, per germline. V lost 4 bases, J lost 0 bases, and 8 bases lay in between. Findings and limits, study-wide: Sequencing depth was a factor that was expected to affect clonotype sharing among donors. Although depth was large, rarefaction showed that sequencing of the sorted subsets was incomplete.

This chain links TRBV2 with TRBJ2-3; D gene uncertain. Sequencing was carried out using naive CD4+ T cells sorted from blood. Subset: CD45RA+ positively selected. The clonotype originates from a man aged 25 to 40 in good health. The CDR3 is CASSARLSTDTQYF. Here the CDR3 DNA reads TGTGCCAGCAGTGCCCGTCTCAGCACAGATACGCAGTATTTT.